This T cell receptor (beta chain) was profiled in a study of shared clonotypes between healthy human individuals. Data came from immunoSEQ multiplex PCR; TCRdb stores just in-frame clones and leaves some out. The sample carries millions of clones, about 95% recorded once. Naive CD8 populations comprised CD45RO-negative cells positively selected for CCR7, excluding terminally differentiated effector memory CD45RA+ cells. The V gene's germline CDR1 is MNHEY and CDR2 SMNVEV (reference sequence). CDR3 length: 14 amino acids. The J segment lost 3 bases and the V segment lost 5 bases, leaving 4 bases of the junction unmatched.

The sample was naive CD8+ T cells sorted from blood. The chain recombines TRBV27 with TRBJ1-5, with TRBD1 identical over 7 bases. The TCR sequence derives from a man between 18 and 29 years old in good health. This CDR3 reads CASSRTGANQPQHF. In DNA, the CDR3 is TGTGCCAGCAGTCGAACAGGGGCCAATCAGCCCCAGCATTTT.